These 12 T cell receptor beta chains were sequenced from one sample in a study of control samples from healthy donors and cancer patients. Method: immunoSEQ multiplex PCR; TCRdb's copy keeps in-frame clones and lacks some. The profile shows 95,000 to 110,000 clones, roughly 90% of them singletons. Sequencing was carried out using PBMCs. The receptors stem from a man aged 60-69 years with lung cancer.

The chain uses TRBV11-3 and TRBJ2-2; D unresolved. The length of the CDR3 is 13 residues. V shed 4 bases and J shed 6 bases, with 9 bases lying between them. The germline CDR1 and CDR2 sequences are SGHNT and YENEEA. The CDR3 DNA sequence: TGTGCCAGCAGCTCCTCATACGCCGGGGAGCTGTTTTTT. This gives the protein CASSSSYAGELFF.

A single count supports this clone. The CDR3 DNA follows: TGCGCCAGCAGCTCCCGGGACAGGGGCTACGAGCAGTACTTC. Its translation: CASSSRDRGYEQYF. The V call is TRBV5-1, the J call TRBJ2-7, with 10 bases fitting TRBD1. The CDR3 is made up of 14 amino acids. Germline assignment: CDR1 SGHRS and CDR2 YFSETQ. After removal of 3 bases from V and 3 bases from J, the junction contained 3 bases not matched to a gene.

J is TRBJ1-1 and V is TRBV6-6; D is perhaps TRBD1 (6 bases). V lost 6 bases and J lost 1, with 15 bases in between. Germline values: CDR1 MNHNY, CDR2 SVGAGI (reference sequence). The CDR3 sequence is 15 residues long. CDR3 amino acids: CASRRGGSENTEAFF. In DNA, the CDR3 is TGTGCCAGCAGGCGAGGGGGTTCGGAGAACACTGAAGCTTTCTTT.

J is TRBJ1-6 and V is TRBV12-3 or TRBV12-4; D is undetermined. The V end was cut by 2 bases, the J end by 9 bases, with 5 bases between. CDR3 length: 12 amino acids. The CDR3 reads CASSLHRSPLHF. The CDR3 bases are TGTGCCAGCAGTTTACATCGTTCACCCCTCCACTTT.

The rearrangement uses TRBV30 and TRBJ2-2; 8 bases are shared with TRBD1. Germline V gene data show CDR1 as GTSNPN and CDR2 as SVGIG (reference sequence). This CDR3 contains 15 residues. The J segment lost 7 bases and the V segment lost 0 bases, leaving 7 bases of the junction unmatched. The DNA for the CDR3 is TGTGCCTGGAGTGTGGTAGCAGGGGGCAGCGGGGAGCTGTTTTTT. Protein product: CAWSVVAGGSGELFF. The complete variable domain, with remaining parts taken from reference TRBV30 and TRBJ2-2, reads SQTIHQWPATLVQPVGSPLSLECTVEGTSNPNLYWYRQAAGRGLQLLFYSVGIGQISSEVPQNLSASRPQDRQFILSSKKLLLSDSGFYLCAWSVVAGGSGELFFGEGSRLTVL.

The CDR3, as DNA: TGTGCCACCAGTGACCCGGGACAGGCCTCCTCTAACTATGGCTACACCTTC. Translated, it gives CATSDPGQASSNYGYTF. The chain is built from TRBV24-1 and TRBJ1-2; 8 nucleotides line up with TRBD1. The CDR3 length is 17 residues. The ends lost 4 bases at V and 0 bases at J; junction bases unmatched: 9. The germline gives CDR1 KGHDR, CDR2 SFDVKD.

The rearrangement uses TRBV27 and TRBJ1-5; D not certain. The length of the CDR3 is 13 residues. The V and J ends lost 2 bases and 5 bases respectively, with 7 bases between them. Germline CDR1 reads MNHEY; CDR2 reads SMNVEV (reference sequence). The CDR3 loop is CASSLGSHQPQHF. CDR3 in DNA: TGTGCCAGCAGTTTAGGGTCCCATCAGCCCCAGCATTTT.

The V and J genes are TRBV5-1 and TRBJ2-5; possibly TRBD1 or TRBD2 for D (5 bases each). Between the trimmed V and J ends, which lost 4 bases and 1 base, there was a span of 17 bases. Germline-derived CDR1 and CDR2 are SGHRS and YFSETQ. The CDR3 consists of 16 residues. The CDR3 DNA is TGCGCCAGCAGCCGTACGGGGCAACAGCTCCAAGAGACCCAGTACTTC. This sequence encodes CASSRTGQQLQETQYF.

Only a few counts were recorded for this clone. The chain carries TRBV18 and TRBJ2-7; 9 bases fit TRBD1. The J segment lost 2 bases and the V segment lost 5 bases, leaving 7 bases of the junction unmatched. The CDR3 runs 15 residues. Germline CDR1 KGHSH, CDR2 LQKENI. This CDR3 is CASSTSGTGTYEQYF. CDR3 sequence (DNA): TGTGCCAGCTCAACCTCCGGGACAGGGACCTACGAGCAGTACTTC.

The chain recombines TRBV7-9 with TRBJ1-6; possible D gene TRBD1, 6 bases. The germline V gene encodes CDR1 SEHNR and CDR2 FQNEAQ (reference sequence). V shed 2 bases and J shed 5 bases, with 10 bases lying between them. The CDR3 is 15 amino acids. The CDR3 region has the DNA TGTGCCAGCAGCTTAAACAGGGTTGATAATTCACCCCTCCACTTT. This translates into CASSLNRVDNSPLHF. Together with reference TRBV7-9 and TRBJ1-6, the CDR3 gives the full variable domain: DTGVSQNPRHKITKRGQNVTFRCDPISEHNRLYWYRQTLGQGPEFLTYFQNEAQLEKSRLLSDRFSAERPKGSFSTLEIQRTEQGDSAMYLCASSLNRVDNSPLHFGNGTRLTVT.

The chain links TRBV7-8 to TRBJ2-5; TRBD1 is a possible D gene (6 bases). The germline V gene encodes CDR1 SGHVS and CDR2 FQNEAQ. The CDR3 sequence is 17 residues long. V was clipped by 5 bases and J by 2 bases, with 21 bases between them. The CDR3 is CASSLLLGGSLQETQYF. DNA for the CDR3: TGTGCCAGCAGCCTGTTATTAGGGGGTTCATTACAAGAGACCCAGTACTTC.

This clone is a singleton in its sample. The chain links TRBV10-1 to TRBJ2-1; tentative D call: TRBD2 (5 bases). Germline-derived CDR1 and CDR2 are WNHNN and SYGVQD (reference sequence). The ends were cut back, 2 bases at V and 4 bases at J, with 15 bases in the middle. CDR3 size: 16 residues. For the CDR3, the DNA is TGCGCCAGCAGTGAGATTGCGGGCGTTGTGTACAATGAGCAGTTCTTC. Translating gives CASSEIAGVVYNEQFF.